This TCR beta chain stems from a study of identical twins. Study-level findings and limits: Fewer insertions were carried by abundant cord blood beta clonotypes, but none was seen in memory repertoires.

This clonotype was observed a few times. The antigen is undetermined. Donors were all healthy Caucasians. TCRdb fed the 5' RACE reads into MiXCR, producing one record per CDR3 protein. Found here are fewer than 500,000 distinct CDR3 sequences, roughly 24% of them singletons; the top ten hold over 2.5%. Another study also made use of these data, one on T cells expressing NK-cell markers. That study reports: About six donors showed dominant NKG2C+ clonotypes comprising roughly 1.0-7.0% of their CD8+ T cells.

Specimen: CD4+ T cells sorted from blood. The TCR originated in a woman aged 18 to 35 in good health.

Here the CDR3 reads CAISEQGAKLFF. The CDR3 nucleotides are TGTGCCATCAGTGAACAGGGGGCGAAACTGTTTTTT. The chain employs TRBV10-3 and TRBJ1-4; TRBD1 agrees at 9 bases. The germline V gene has CDR1 ENHRY and CDR2 SYGVKD. The CDR3 consists of 12 residues. V was clipped by 3 bases and J by 11 bases; unmatched bases: 1.